The text below deals with one T cell receptor (beta chain). Clones were read by immunoSEQ multiplex PCR, and TCRdb kept only the in-frame ones, dropping some. Of 300,000 to 450,000 clones listed, 70% to 90% are singletons. This CDR3 region has 15 residues. Germline V CDR1 and CDR2: SEHNR, FQNEAQ (reference sequence). J was trimmed by 7 bases and V by 6 bases; bases with no gene match: 9. This record belongs to a study of blood T cell repertoires in COVID-19. Study at large: Each recovered donor of Cohort 3 presented with two negative PCRs, clearance, or symptom resolution. Samples came from the United States, Italy and Spain, spanning acute and convalescent COVID-19.

This receptor was identified in a middle-aged man in a cohort exposed to, infected with or recovered from COVID-19 (not recorded which). The gene calls are TRBV7-9 and TRBJ1-6, with 7 positions matching TRBD1. Sequences were obtained from PBMCs or T cells enriched from blood (not recorded which). CDR3 DNA: TGTGCCAGCAGTCGGGACAGTTTGGGGAATTCACCCCTCCACTTT. Its translation: CASSRDSLGNSPLHF.